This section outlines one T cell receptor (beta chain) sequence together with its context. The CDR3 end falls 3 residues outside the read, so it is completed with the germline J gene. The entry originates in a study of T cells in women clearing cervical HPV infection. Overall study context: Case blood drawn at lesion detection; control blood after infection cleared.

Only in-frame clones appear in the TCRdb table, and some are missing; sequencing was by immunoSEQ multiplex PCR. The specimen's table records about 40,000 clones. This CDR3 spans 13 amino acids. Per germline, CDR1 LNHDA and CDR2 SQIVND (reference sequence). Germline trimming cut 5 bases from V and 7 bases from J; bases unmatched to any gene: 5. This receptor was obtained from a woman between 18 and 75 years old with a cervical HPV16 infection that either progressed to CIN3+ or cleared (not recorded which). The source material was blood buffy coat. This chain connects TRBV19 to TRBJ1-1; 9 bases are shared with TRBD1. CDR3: CASSVGQGYEAFF. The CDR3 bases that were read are TGTGCCAGTAGTGTGGGACAGGGTTATGAA.